The 13 T cell receptor beta chains below all came from one sample that was sequenced in a study of shared clonotypes between healthy human individuals. TCRdb's table, derived via immunoSEQ multiplex PCR, lists solely in-frame clones and lacks some. The table records about 560,000 clones, 70% to 80% of them present only once. The sample taken for sequencing was PBMCs. Receptors were obtained from a woman between 40 and 50 years old in good health. Some clones in this sample may be carry-over from other donors' samples.

Concerning this clone: Since the CDR3 does not end with the conserved phenylalanine or tryptophan, this likely comes from a read error. V gene TRBV5-4 combines with J gene TRBJ2-7; TRBD1 matches 9 bases. This CDR3 spans 14 amino acids. Germline CDR1 reads SGHNT; CDR2 reads YYREEE (reference sequence). Trimming removed 0 bases from V and 9 bases from J; junction bases left unmatched: 7. The CDR3 loop reads CASSLEQGALGQYS. As DNA, the CDR3 is TGTGCCAGCAGCTTGGAACAGGGGGCTCTCGGGCAGTACTCC.

V usage is TRBV6-6 and J usage is TRBJ1-2; 7 bases align to TRBD1. V lost 2 bases, J lost 2 bases, and 5 bases stayed unmatched. Germline loops: CDR1 MNHNY, CDR2 SVGAGI (reference sequence). CDR3 size: 15 residues. CDR3 DNA: TGTGCCAGCAGTTACACGGACAGGCGAAACTATGGCTACACCTTC. Its translation: CASSYTDRRNYGYTF.

J is TRBJ1-1 and V is TRBV5-1, with D perhaps matching TRBD1 (6 bases). CDR1 is SGHRS, CDR2 YFSETQ, per germline. V was shortened by 4 bases and J by 0 bases, with 22 bases between the two germline ends. This CDR3 contains 18 residues. CDR3 DNA sequence: TGCGCCAGCAGCCCGGCGGCGGGGGCGGAACTAATGAACACTGAAGCTTTCTTT. This encodes CASSPAAGAELMNTEAFF.

This chain uses TRBV27 with TRBJ2-1; 9 bases fit TRBD2. The CDR3 loop spans 13 amino acids. Trimming at V came to 5 bases and at J to 7 bases, leaving 3 bases not matched to a gene. Germline V gene lookup returns CDR1 MNHEY and CDR2 SMNVEV (reference sequence). The CDR3 loop reads CASSSGRFNEQFF. The CDR3 bases are TGTGCCAGCAGTAGCGGGAGGTTTAATGAGCAGTTCTTC.

The rearrangement uses TRBV5-1 and TRBJ2-1; possible D gene TRBD2, 6 bases. Trimming shortened V by 6 bases and J by 3 bases, and 13 bases separated the two germline ends. The germline V gene has CDR1 SGHRS and CDR2 YFSETQ. The CDR3 sequence is 14 residues long. The CDR3 region is CASTIAEHYNEQFF. The CDR3, as DNA: TGCGCCAGCACTATAGCGGAGCACTACAATGAGCAGTTCTTC.

Details on this clone: The CDR3 end shows no conserved phenylalanine or tryptophan, and so a read error is likely. CDR3 residues: CAWSELIAGVGEQYL. CDR3 nucleotide sequence: TGTGCCTGGAGCGAACTGATAGCGGGAGTGGGCGAGCAGTACCTC. The rearrangement links TRBV30 to TRBJ2-7; the match to TRBD2 covers 9 bases. Germline lookup yields CDR1 GTSNPN and CDR2 SVGIG (reference sequence). Unmatched junction bases numbered 12, after V lost 3 bases and J lost 6 bases. The CDR3 runs to 15 residues.

This clone was recorded only once. Within the sample, other DNA sequences also encode this same CDR3. This chain uses TRBV6-5 with TRBJ1-1, with D possibly matching TRBD1 (6 bases). Germline V gives CDR1 MNHEY, CDR2 SVGAGI. This CDR3 has 13 amino acids. V lost 6 bases and J lost 0, with 8 bases in between. In DNA form, the CDR3 reads TGTGCCAGCAGGCGGACAGTGAACACTGAAGCTTTCTTT. Translating gives CASRRTVNTEAFF.

The rearrangement links TRBV30 to TRBJ2-7, with 12 bases matching TRBD2. The CDR3 covers 17 residues. V lost 1 base, J lost 2 bases, and 9 bases stayed unmatched. Looked up from germline, CDR1 is GTSNPN and CDR2 is SVGIG (reference sequence). This CDR3 is CAWSGGGLAGGAYEQYF. The CDR3 DNA reads TGTGCCTGGAGTGGGGGGGGACTAGCGGGTGGCGCCTACGAGCAGTACTTC.

The chain recombines TRBV15 with TRBJ2-1, with unresolved D. V was pared by 0 bases and J by 2 bases, with 14 bases between. The germline V gene has CDR1 LNHNV and CDR2 YYDKDF (reference sequence). The CDR3 loop spans 17 amino acids. CDR3 bases: TGTGCCACCAGCAGAGACTGGCGACCTGGGACCTACAATGAGCAGTTCTTC. Its translation is CATSRDWRPGTYNEQFF.

V usage is TRBV4-2 and J usage is TRBJ2-7; 9 nucleotides align to TRBD2. With 2 bases clipped from V and 1 base from J, the junction kept 6 bases outside the gene matches. Per the germline V gene, CDR1 is LGHNA and CDR2 is YNFKEQ. CDR3 length: 16 amino acids. CDR3 amino acids: CASSQSRLAESYEQYF. The CDR3 DNA sequence: TGTGCCAGCAGCCAATCCCGACTAGCGGAATCCTACGAGCAGTACTTC.

The V and J genes are TRBV14 and TRBJ2-5, with D possibly matching TRBD2 (5 bases). The CDR3 sequence is 18 residues long. Trimming left V 1 base short and J 4 bases short, with 22 bases between. Germline lookup yields CDR1 SGHDN and CDR2 FVKESK. CDR3 loop: CASSQVFGVGRLAETQYF. CDR3 in DNA: TGTGCCAGCAGCCAAGTTTTCGGGGTGGGGAGATTGGCAGAGACCCAGTACTTC.

This chain connects TRBV5-4 to TRBJ1-2, with TRBD1 matching 11 bases. Germline-derived CDR1 and CDR2 are SGHNT and YYREEE (reference sequence). The V and J ends lost 0 bases and 6 bases, in that order; junction bases with no gene match: 7. The CDR3 length is 16 residues. The CDR3 DNA is TGTGCCAGCAGCTTGGAGTGGGACAGGGGGAGGAATGGCTACACCTTC. It is translated as CASSLEWDRGRNGYTF.

The rearrangement links TRBV25-1 to TRBJ1-4, with a possible D match to TRBD1 (5 bases). Germline V gene data show CDR1 as MGHDK and CDR2 as SYGVNS. The CDR3 contains 16 residues. Trimming shortened V by 6 bases and J by 0 bases, and 14 bases separated the two germline ends. The CDR3 is CASSDPGLATNEKLFF. The CDR3 region has the DNA TGTGCCAGCAGCGACCCGGGACTTGCAACTAATGAAAAACTGTTTTTT.